This T cell receptor (beta chain) appears in the sequencing data of a study of early T cells in non-severe SARS-CoV-2 infection (dated by TCRdb to about 2021). Regarding the study in general: Because TCR sequencing was done on bulk RNA from unsorted whole blood, the alpha and beta chains could not be paired.

V and J lose 3 bases and 2 bases, and a span of 15 bases separates them. Inclusive of the bounding cysteine and phenylalanine, the CDR3 is 16 residues long. Here the CDR3 DNA is all that survives: 48 bases in frame from base 1. Via the germline V gene, CDR1 is MNHEY and CDR2 SVGAGI. The method was 5' RACE. The run used a NextSeq 500. In the TCR library protocol, unique molecular identifiers were attached to individual cDNA molecules to correct for PCR bias and sequencing error. Both TCR alpha and beta chains were sequenced, and tight co-correlation was observed between alpha and beta sequence abundances in each sample. In the original analysis: Decombinator V4 was used to annotate the V gene, J gene and CDR3 of the TCR sequences. Expanded TCRs were defined as changing significantly between any two time points under a Poisson model with p below 0.0001. TCR abundances were normalised to the total number of TCRs sequenced per sample and were expressed as counts per million. TRAV1-2 paired with TRAJ12, TRAJ20 or TRAJ33 defined MAIT TCRs, while TRAV10 paired with TRAJ18 defined iNKT TCRs. VDJdb, accessed 1 November 2021, was searched for CMV, EBV and SARS-CoV-2 annotated TCRs, with TCRs annotated for multiple antigens excluded. In TCRdb, the public reads were trimmed at Q25 with fastp and aligned with MiXCR, with productive beta chains retained. Entries are consolidated by CDR3 protein sequence, retaining the most common genes and DNA. The V and J calls were not made by the authors but by TCRdb's processing. The sample profile shows roughly 86,000 distinct CDR3 sequences; around 6% of them were found once. The top ten clones comprise less than 8% of the sample.

Set within a cohort of healthcare workers in London, UK, this nested case-control study involved weekly PCR testing of nasopharyngeal swabs along with blood sampling. Healthcare workers were recruited between 23 and 31 March 2020, during the week of the UK lockdown, and were followed weekly for up to 16 weeks. This clonotype has ten or more counts. Its antigen is still unknown. There are no base qualities to consult, and no much larger clone falls within one base. What the authors observed across the whole study: VDJdb matching was skewed toward anti-spike CD8 responses and likely underestimated virus-specific expansions, missing private and CD4 specificities.

The sequence was collected from an adult who was a healthcare worker with PCR-confirmed SARS-CoV-2 infection or an uninfected control (not recorded which). The chain is made from TRBV6-5 and TRBJ2-3; tentative D gene TRBD2, with 7 bases matching. Specimen: whole blood. The DNA reads as follows: TGTGCCAGCAGTTATCACGGGGGGACACTCACAGATACGCAGTATTTT. It encodes CASSYHGGTLTDTQYF.